This T cell receptor (beta chain) came from a study of identifying expanded T cells in peripheral blood. Collection occurred without any documented infections or immune events in donors. After removal of 3 bases from V and 3 bases from J, the junction contained 1 base not matched to a gene. This CDR3 has 14 amino acids. Germline V gene lookup returns CDR1 SGHAT and CDR2 FQNNGV. Worth noting for this clone: Its specificity is not known. Other nucleotide sequences from this sample produce the same CDR3.

Notes on the study in general: Differentially abundant clones: around 1.1 between replicates, around 16 at approximately two weeks, approximately 18 at four. Approximately two-week clone count variance significantly increased as total template count grew.

Produced via immunoSEQ multiplex PCR; TCRdb's table is partial and in-frame only. The repertoire holds approximately 100,000 clones, with approximately 90% as singletons. This clonotype originated in a person between 18 and 75 years old in good health. The sample taken for sequencing was blood. This sequence joins TRBV11-2 and TRBJ2-7, with TRBD1 matching 11 bases. CDR3 coding DNA: TGTGCCAGCAGCTTGGGACAGGGGGGCTACGAGCAGTACTTC. Translated, it gives CASSLGQGGYEQYF.